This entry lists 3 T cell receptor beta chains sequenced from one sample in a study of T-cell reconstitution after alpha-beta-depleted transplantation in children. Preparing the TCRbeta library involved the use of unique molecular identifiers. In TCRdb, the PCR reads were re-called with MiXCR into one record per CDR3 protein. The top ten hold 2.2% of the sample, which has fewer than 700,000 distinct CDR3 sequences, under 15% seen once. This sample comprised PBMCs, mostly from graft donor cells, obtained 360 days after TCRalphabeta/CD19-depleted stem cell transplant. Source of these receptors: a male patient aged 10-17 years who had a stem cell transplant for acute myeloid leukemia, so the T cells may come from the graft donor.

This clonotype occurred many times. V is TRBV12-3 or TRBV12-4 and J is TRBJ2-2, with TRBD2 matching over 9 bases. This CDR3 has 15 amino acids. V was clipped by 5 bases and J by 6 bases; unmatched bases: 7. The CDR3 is CASSPGTSPAGELFF. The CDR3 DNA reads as TGTGCCAGCAGTCCCGGGACTAGCCCCGCCGGGGAGCTGTTTTTT.

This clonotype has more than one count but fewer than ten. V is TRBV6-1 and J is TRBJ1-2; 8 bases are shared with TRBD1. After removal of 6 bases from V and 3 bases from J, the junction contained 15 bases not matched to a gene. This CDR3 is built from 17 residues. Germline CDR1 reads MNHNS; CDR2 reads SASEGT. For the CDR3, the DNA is TGTGCCAGCAGGGCCCTAAAAGGGGCAGGGGGCTACTATGGCTACACCTTC. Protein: CASRALKGAGGYYGYTF.

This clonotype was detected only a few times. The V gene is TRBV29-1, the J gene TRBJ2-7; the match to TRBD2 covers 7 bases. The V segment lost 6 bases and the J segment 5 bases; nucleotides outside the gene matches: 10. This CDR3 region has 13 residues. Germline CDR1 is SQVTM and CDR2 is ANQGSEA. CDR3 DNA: TGCAGCGTAGTAGCGGGCCTAGCGAACGAGCAGTACTTC. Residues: CSVVAGLANEQYF.